This T cell receptor beta chain was captured in a study of response to subunit inactivated influenza vaccine (dated by TCRdb to the late 2010s). Some background on the complete study: To follow how T cells responded to a trivalent subunit inactivated influenza vaccine, the researchers relied on deep quantitative profiling of the T cell receptor repertoire.

Results the study describes overall, beyond this receptor: It was suggested by the authors that each seasonal influenza vaccination may recruit only a limited number of new T cells.

Receptor amplification or capture employed RT-PCR. Sequencing was performed on an Illumina HiSeq 2500. In-frame beta chains were kept once TCRdb had trimmed the public reads at Q25 with fastp and called clones with MiXCR. Under each unique CDR3 protein, matching rows form one entry showing the most common genes and DNA. The sample includes fewer than 800,000 distinct CDR3 sequences, with 15% to 17% observed a single time. The ten most abundant clones make up around a tenth of the sample. In this sample, this clonotype turned up a few times. Its target antigen remains unknown. Base qualities are missing; no much larger clone stands one base away. The germline V gene (reference sequence) sets CDR1 to SEHNR and CDR2 to FQNEAQ. Trimming costs V 6 bases and J 3 bases, and their ends lie 9 bases apart. Spanning cysteine to phenylalanine, the CDR3 consists of 12 amino acids. This entry keeps only the CDR3 DNA: 36 bases, framed from base 1.

The TCR was taken from a man aged 50 or older who received an inactivated influenza vaccine. Donor details come from another sample of the same person, matched by shared clones. Here the chain combines TRBV7-9 and TRBJ2-7; the D gene is perhaps TRBD1, on 5 matching bases. Sample: PBMCs from blood, taken less than 13 days after vaccination. The sequence in DNA is TGTGCCAGCAGTGGGGCGAACTACGAGCAGTACTTC. Its translation is CASSGANYEQYF.